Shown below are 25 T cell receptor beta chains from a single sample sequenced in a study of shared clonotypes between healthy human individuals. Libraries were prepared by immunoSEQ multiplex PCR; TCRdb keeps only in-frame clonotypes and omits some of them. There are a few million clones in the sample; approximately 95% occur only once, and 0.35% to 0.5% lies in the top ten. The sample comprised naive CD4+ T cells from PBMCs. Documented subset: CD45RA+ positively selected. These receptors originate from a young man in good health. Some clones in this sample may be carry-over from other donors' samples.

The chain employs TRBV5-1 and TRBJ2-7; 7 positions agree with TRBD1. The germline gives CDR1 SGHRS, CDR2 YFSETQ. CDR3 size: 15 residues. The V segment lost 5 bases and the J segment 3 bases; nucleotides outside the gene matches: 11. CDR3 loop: CASRRDSAPYYEQYF. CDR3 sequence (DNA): TGCGCCAGCAGGAGGGACAGCGCCCCCTACTACGAGCAGTACTTC.

The CDR3 loop is CASSEFGLDYNEQFF. The CDR3, as DNA: TGTGCCAGCAGTGAATTTGGACTAGACTACAATGAGCAGTTCTTC. The V and J genes are TRBV25-1 and TRBJ2-1; 7 nucleotides line up with TRBD2. CDR1 is MGHDK, CDR2 SYGVNS, per germline. The CDR3 covers 15 residues. The trim removed 1 base at V and 3 bases at J, leaving 3 bases unmatched.

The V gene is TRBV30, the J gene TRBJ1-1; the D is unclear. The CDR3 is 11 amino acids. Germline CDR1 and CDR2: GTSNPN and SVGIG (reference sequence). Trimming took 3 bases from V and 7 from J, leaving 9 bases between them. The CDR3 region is CAWSAGDEAFF. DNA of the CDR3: TGTGCCTGGAGCGCCGGGGATGAAGCTTTCTTT.

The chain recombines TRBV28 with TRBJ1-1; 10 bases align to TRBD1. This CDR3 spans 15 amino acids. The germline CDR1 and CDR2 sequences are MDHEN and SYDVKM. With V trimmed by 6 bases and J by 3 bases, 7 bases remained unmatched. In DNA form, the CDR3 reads TGTGCCAGCAGGACCCCGGGGACAGGGGACACTGAAGCTTTCTTT. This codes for CASRTPGTGDTEAFF.

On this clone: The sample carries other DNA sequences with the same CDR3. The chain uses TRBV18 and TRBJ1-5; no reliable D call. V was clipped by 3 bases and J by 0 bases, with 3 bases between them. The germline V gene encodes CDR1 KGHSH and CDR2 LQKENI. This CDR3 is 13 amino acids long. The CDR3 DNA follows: TGTGCCAGCTCACCTTATAGCAATCAGCCCCAGCATTTT. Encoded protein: CASSPYSNQPQHF. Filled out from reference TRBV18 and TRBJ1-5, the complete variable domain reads NAGVMQNPRHLVRRRGQEARLRCSPMKGHSHVYWYRQLPEEGLKFMVYLQKENIIDESGMPKERFSAEFPKEGPSILRIQQVVRGDSAAYFCASSPYSNQPQHFGDGTRLSIL.

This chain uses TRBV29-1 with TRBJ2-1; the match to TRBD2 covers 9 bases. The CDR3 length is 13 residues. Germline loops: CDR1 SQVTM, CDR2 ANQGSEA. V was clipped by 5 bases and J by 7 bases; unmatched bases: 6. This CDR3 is CSVRLAGANEQFF. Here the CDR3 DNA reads TGCAGCGTTCGGTTAGCGGGAGCTAATGAGCAGTTCTTC.

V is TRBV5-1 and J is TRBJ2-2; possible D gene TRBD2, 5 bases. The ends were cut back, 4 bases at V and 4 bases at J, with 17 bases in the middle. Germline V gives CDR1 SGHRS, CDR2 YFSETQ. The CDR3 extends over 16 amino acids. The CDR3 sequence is CASSPDPREGTGELFF. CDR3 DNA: TGCGCCAGCAGCCCCGATCCCCGGGAAGGCACCGGGGAGCTGTTTTTT.

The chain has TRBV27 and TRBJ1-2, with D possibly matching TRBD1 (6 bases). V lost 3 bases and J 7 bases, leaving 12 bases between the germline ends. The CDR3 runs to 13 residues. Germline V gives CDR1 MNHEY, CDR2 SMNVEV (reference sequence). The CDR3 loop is CASSLTGAGGYTF. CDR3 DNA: TGTGCCAGCAGTTTGACGGGGGCGGGTGGCTACACCTTC.

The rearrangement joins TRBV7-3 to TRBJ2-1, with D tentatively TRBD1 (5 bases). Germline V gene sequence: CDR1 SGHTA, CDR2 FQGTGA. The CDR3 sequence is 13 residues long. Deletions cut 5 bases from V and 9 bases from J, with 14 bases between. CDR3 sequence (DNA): TGTGCCAGCAGCCATGGGGCTAGTGGTGAGCAGTTCTTC. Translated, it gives CASSHGASGEQFF.

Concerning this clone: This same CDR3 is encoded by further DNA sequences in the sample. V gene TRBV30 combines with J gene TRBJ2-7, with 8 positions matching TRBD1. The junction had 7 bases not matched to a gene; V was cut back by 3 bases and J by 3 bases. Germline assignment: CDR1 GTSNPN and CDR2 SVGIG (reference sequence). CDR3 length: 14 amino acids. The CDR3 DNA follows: TGTGCCTGGAGCGTCGCAGGGGGCGGCTACGAGCAGTACTTC. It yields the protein CAWSVAGGGYEQYF.

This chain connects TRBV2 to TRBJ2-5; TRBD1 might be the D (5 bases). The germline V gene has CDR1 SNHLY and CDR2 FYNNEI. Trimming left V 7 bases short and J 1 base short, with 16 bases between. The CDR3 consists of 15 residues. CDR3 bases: TGTGCCAGCACCACCGAGTCAGGGATCCAAGAGACCCAGTACTTC. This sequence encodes CASTTESGIQETQYF.

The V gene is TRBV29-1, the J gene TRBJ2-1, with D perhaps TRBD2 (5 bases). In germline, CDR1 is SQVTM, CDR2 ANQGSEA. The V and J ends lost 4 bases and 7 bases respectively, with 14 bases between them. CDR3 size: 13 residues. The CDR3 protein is CSVASRGTNEQFF. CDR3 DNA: TGCAGCGTTGCAAGTCGGGGAACGAATGAGCAGTTCTTC.

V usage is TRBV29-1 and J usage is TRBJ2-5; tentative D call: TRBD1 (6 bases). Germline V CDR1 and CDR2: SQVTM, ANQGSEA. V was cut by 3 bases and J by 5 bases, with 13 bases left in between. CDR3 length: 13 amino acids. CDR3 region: CSVDHRVGETQYF. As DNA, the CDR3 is TGCAGCGTTGATCACAGGGTTGGGGAGACCCAGTACTTC.

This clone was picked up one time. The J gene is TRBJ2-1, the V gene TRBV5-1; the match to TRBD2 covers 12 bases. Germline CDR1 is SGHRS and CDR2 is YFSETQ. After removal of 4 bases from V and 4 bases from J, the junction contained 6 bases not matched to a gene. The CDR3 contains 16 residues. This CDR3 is CASSKAGTSGYNEQFF. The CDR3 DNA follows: TGCGCCAGCAGCAAGGCCGGGACTAGCGGGTACAATGAGCAGTTCTTC.

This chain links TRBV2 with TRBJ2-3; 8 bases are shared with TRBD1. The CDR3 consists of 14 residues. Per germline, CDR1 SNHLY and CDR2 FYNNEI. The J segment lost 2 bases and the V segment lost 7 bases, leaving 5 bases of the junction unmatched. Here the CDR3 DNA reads TGTGCCAGCAAAGTGGACAGGGCCACAGATACGCAGTATTTT. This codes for CASKVDRATDTQYF. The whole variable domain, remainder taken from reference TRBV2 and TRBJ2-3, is EPEVTQTPSHQVTQMGQEVILRCVPISNHLYFYWYRQILGQKVEFLVSFYNNEISEKSEIFDDQFSVERPDGSNFTLKIRSTKLEDSAMYFCASKVDRATDTQYFGPGTRLTVL.

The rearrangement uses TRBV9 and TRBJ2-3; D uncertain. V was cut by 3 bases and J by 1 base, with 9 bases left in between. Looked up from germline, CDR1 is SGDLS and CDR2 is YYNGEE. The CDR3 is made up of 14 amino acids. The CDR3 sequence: CASSGDRGTDTQYF. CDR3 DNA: TGTGCCAGCAGCGGCGATAGGGGCACAGATACGCAGTATTTT. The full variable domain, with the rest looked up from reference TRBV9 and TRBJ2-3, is DSGVTQTPKHLITATGQRVTLRCSPRSGDLSVYWYQQSLDQGLQFLIQYYNGEERAKGNILERFSAQQFPDLHSELNLSSLELGDSALYFCASSGDRGTDTQYFGPGTRLTVL.

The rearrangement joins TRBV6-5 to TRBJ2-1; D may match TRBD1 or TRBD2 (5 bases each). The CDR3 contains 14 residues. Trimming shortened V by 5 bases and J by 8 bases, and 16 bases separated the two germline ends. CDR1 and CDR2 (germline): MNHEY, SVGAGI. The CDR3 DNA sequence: TGTGCCAGCAGTCCGGGGCCATACTGGGATGAGCAGTTCTTC. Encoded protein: CASSPGPYWDEQFF.

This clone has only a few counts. This CDR3 is CATSRDHKGRGTEAFF. The CDR3, as DNA: TGTGCCACCAGCAGAGATCACAAGGGGCGGGGGACTGAAGCTTTCTTT. This chain uses TRBV15 with TRBJ1-1, with a weak D call TRBD1 (5 bases). V was clipped by 0 bases and J by 5 bases, with 16 bases between them. This CDR3 has 16 amino acids. Germline V gene data show CDR1 as LNHNV and CDR2 as YYDKDF (reference sequence).

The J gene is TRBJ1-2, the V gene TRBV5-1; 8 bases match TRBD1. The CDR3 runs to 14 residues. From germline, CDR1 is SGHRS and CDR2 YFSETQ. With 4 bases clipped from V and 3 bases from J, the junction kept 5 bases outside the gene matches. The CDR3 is CASSPDRVDYGYTF. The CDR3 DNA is TGCGCCAGCAGCCCGGACAGGGTGGACTATGGCTACACCTTC.

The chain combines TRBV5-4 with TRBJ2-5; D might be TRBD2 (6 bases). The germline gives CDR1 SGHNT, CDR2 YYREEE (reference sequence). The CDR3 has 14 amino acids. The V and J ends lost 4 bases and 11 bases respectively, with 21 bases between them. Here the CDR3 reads CASSLDSRGVGQYF. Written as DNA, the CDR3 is TGTGCCAGCAGCCTTGACTCCCGCGGGGTTGGGCAGTACTTC.

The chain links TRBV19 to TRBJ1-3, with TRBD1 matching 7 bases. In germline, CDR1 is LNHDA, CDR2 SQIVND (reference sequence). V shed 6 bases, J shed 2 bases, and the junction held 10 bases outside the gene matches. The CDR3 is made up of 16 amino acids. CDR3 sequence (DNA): TGTGCCAGTAGCTCACAGACAGGGATGACTGGAAACACCATATATTTT. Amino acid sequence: CASSSQTGMTGNTIYF.

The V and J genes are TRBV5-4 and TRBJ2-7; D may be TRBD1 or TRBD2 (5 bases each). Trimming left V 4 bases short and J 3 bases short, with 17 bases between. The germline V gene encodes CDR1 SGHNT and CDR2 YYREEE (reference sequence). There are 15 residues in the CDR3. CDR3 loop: CASSEGSSRGYEQYF. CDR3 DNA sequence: TGTGCCAGCAGCGAAGGAAGTTCGAGGGGCTACGAGCAGTACTTC.

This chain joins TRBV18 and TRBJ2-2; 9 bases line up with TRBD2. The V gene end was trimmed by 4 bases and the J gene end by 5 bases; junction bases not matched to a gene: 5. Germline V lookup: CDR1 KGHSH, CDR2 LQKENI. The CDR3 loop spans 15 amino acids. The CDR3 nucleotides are TGTGCCAGCTCACGTGCTAGCGGGAAGACCGGGGAGCTGTTTTTT. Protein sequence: CASSRASGKTGELFF.

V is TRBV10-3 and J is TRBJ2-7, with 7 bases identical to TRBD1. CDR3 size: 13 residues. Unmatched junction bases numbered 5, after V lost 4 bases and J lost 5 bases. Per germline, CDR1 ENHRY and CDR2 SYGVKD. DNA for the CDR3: TGTGCCATCAGTGGGCAGGGGGTCCACGAGCAGTACTTC. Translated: CAISGQGVHEQYF.

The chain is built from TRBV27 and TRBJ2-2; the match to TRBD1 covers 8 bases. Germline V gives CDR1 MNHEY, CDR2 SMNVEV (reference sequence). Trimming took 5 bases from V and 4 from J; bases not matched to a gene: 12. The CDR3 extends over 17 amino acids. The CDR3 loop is CASSNMGQVVATGELFF. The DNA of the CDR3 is TGTGCCAGCAGTAACATGGGACAGGTTGTGGCCACCGGGGAGCTGTTTTTT.